The sample holds a few counts of the clone carrying this T cell receptor beta chain. The antigen is undetermined. This specimen belongs to a study of CD8+CD57+ T cells in acquired aplastic anemia. Study-level points and caveats: Between patients and controls, about 31 CD8+ CDR3 sequences were found in common. For CD8+ Simpson's diversity, patients and controls showed no significant difference.

Trimming removed 0 bases from V and 0 bases from J; junction bases left unmatched: 3. CDR1 SGDLS and CDR2 YYNGEE come from the germline V gene. The CDR3 contains 16 residues. Patients chosen for sequencing had CD8+CD57+ cells that had expanded, as shown by flow cytometry. Both TCR beta VDJ combination and CDR3 sequence profiling were carried out. Genomic DNA was the template for this profiling. Via MiXCR, TCRdb re-called the reads, giving one row per CDR3 protein. The sample lists around 500,000 distinct CDR3 sequences, about a third occurring once. This rearrangement joins TRBV9 to TRBJ2-3; the match to TRBD2 covers 8 bases. This TCR was sampled from a human donor with aplastic anemia. Sequences were obtained from sorted CD4+, CD8+, or CD8+CD57+ T cells (not recorded which) from PBMCs. DNA of the CDR3: TGTGCCAGCAGCGTAGGAGCGGGGGCTAGCACAGATACGCAGTATTTT. It yields the protein CASSVGAGASTDTQYF.